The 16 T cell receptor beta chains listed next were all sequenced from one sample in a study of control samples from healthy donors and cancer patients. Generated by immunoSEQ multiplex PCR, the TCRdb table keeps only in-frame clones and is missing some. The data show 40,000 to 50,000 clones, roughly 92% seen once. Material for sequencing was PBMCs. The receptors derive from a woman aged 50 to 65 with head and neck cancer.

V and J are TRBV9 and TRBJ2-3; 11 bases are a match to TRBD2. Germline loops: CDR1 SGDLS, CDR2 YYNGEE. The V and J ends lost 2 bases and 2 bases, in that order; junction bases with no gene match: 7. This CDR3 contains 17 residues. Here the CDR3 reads CASSVLGGLAATDTQYF. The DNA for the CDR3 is TGTGCCAGCAGCGTCCTAGGGGGACTAGCGGCCACAGATACGCAGTATTTT.

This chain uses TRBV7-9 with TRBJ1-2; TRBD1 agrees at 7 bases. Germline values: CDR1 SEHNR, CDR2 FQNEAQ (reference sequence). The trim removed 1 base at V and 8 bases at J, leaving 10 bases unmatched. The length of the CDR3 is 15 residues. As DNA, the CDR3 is TGTGCCAGCAGCTTAGACGACAGGGAAGGTCAGGGCTACACCTTC. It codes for CASSLDDREGQGYTF.

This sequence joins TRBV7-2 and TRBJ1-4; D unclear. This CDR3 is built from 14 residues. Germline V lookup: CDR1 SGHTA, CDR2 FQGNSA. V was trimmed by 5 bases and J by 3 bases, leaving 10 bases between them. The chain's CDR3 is CASSPRRANEKLFF. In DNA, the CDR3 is TGTGCCAGCAGCCCCCGGAGGGCTAATGAAAAACTGTTTTTT.

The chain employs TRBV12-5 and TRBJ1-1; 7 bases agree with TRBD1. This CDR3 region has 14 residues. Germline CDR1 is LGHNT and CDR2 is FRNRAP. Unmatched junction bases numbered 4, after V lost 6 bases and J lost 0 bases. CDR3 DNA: TGTGCTAGTGGCCGGGGACAGCTGAACACTGAAGCTTTCTTT. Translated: CASGRGQLNTEAFF.

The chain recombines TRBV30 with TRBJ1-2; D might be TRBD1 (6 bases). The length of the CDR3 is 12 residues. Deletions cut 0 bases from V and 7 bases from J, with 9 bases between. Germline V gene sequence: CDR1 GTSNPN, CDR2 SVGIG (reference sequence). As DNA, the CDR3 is TGTGCCTGGAGTGTAGCCAGGGGTGGCTACACCTTC. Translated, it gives CAWSVARGGYTF.

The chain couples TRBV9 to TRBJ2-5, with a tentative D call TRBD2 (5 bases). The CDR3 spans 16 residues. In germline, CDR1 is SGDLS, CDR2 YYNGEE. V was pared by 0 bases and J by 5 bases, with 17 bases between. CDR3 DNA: TGTGCCAGCAGCGTAGTAGTAGAAGGAGGTGGGGAGACCCAGTACTTC. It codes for CASSVVVEGGGETQYF.

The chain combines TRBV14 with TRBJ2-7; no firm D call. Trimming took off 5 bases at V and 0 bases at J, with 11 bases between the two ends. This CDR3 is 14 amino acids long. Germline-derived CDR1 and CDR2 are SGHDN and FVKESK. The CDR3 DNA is TGTGCCAGCAGCGCACCAGCCAACTCCTACGAGCAGTACTTC. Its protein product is CASSAPANSYEQYF.

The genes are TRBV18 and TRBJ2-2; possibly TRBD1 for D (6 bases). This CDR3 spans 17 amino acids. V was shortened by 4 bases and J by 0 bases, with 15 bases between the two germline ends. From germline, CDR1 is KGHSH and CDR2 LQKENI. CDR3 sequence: CASSLTDSAANTGELFF. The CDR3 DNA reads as TGTGCCAGCTCACTCACGGACAGCGCCGCGAACACCGGGGAGCTGTTTTTT.

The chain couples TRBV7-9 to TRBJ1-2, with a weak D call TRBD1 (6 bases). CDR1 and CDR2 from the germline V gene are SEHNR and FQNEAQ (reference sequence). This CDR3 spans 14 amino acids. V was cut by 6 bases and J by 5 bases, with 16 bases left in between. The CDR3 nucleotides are TGTGCCAGCAGTTTCCTCCGGGACATTTATGGCTACACCTTC. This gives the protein CASSFLRDIYGYTF.

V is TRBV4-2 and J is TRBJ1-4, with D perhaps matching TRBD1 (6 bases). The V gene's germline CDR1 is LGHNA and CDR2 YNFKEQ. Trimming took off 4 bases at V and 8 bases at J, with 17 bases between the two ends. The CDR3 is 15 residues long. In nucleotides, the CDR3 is TGTGCCAGCAGCCTAGGTGAGGGACAATCGGAAAAACTGTTTTTT. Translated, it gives CASSLGEGQSEKLFF.

CDR3 coding DNA: TGTGCCAGCAGCTTAGGAGGCGGGGGGGCCTACGAGCAGTACTTC. Protein product: CASSLGGGGAYEQYF. The chain joins TRBV7-9 to TRBJ2-7; 9 positions match TRBD2. The CDR3 has 15 residues. Trimming removed 1 base from V and 2 bases from J; junction bases left unmatched: 3. The germline V gene has CDR1 SEHNR and CDR2 FQNEAQ (reference sequence).

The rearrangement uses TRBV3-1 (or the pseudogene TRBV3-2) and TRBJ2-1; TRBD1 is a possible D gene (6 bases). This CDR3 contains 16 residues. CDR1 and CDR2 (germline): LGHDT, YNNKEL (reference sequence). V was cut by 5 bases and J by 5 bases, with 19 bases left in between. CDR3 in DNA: TGTGCCAGCAGCTTTGACAGGCTCATCGTCAACAATGAGCAGTTCTTC. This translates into CASSFDRLIVNNEQFF.

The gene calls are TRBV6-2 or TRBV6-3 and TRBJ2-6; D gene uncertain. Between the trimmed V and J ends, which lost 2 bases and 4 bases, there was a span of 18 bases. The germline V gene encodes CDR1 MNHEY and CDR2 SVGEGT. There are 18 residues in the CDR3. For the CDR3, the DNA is TGTGCCAGCAGTTACGGGATAGCTCTAGGTACGGGGGCCAACGTCCTGACTTTC. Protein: CASSYGIALGTGANVLTF.

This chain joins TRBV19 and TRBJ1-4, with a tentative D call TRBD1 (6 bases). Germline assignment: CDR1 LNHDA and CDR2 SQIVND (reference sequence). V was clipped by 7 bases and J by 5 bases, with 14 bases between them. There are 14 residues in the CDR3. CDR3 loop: CASKGGRLNEKLFF. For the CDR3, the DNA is TGTGCCAGTAAAGGGGGACGGTTAAATGAAAAACTGTTTTTT.

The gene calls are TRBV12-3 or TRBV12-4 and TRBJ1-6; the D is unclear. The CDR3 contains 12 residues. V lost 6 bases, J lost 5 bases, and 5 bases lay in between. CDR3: CASRRDNSPLHF. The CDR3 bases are TGTGCCAGCAGGCGGGATAATTCACCCCTCCACTTT.

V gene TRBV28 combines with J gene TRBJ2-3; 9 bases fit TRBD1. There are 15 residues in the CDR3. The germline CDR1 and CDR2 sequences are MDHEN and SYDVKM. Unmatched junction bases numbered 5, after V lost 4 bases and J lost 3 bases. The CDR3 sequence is CASSSPGQGTDTQYF. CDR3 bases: TGTGCCAGCAGTTCGCCGGGACAGGGAACAGATACGCAGTATTTT.